The 23 T cell receptor beta chains below all came from one sample that was sequenced in a study of shared clonotypes between healthy human individuals. The data were produced by immunoSEQ multiplex PCR, yet TCRdb's version contains in-frame clones alone and is incomplete. The repertoire includes 2.3 million or so clones, 80% to 95% of them detected once, and about 0.39% sits in the top ten. The sequenced sample consisted of naive CD4+ T cells from PBMCs. Regarding subset: CD45RA+ positively selected. These receptors originate from a man aged 18 to 35 in good health. Some clones in this sample may be carry-over from other donors' samples.

The genes are TRBV2 and TRBJ2-5, with 7 bases fitting TRBD1. This CDR3 is built from 15 residues. Trimming removed 3 bases from V and 7 bases from J; junction bases left unmatched: 11. The germline V gene encodes CDR1 SNHLY and CDR2 FYNNEI. CDR3 loop: CASSEIGTVRGTQYF. CDR3 in DNA: TGTGCCAGCAGTGAGATTGGGACAGTAAGAGGGACCCAGTACTTC. Full variable domain (remainder filled in from reference TRBV2 and TRBJ2-5): EPEVTQTPSHQVTQMGQEVILRCVPISNHLYFYWYRQILGQKVEFLVSFYNNEISEKSEIFDDQFSVERPDGSNFTLKIRSTKLEDSAMYFCASSEIGTVRGTQYFGPGTRLLVL.

With respect to this clone: Other nucleotide sequences in the sample specify the same CDR3. This chain joins TRBV9 and TRBJ1-1; D uncertain. This CDR3 is 15 amino acids long. Germline CDR1 is SGDLS and CDR2 is YYNGEE. V was pared by 4 bases and J by 0 bases, with 13 bases between. The CDR3 nucleotides are TGTGCCAGCAGCCCCCGGGGAGGCTTGAACACTGAAGCTTTCTTT. Its protein product is CASSPRGGLNTEAFF.

Regarding this clone: This same CDR3 is encoded by further DNA sequences in the sample. This chain connects TRBV5-1 to TRBJ2-7, with a tentative D call TRBD2 (5 bases). Germline CDR1 and CDR2: SGHRS and YFSETQ. The CDR3 runs 13 residues. V was pared by 0 bases and J by 7 bases, with 11 bases between. Here the CDR3 DNA reads TGCGCCAGCAGCTTGGACCCCTCGGGGGAGCAGTACTTC. Translating gives CASSLDPSGEQYF. Filled out from reference TRBV5-1 and TRBJ2-7, the complete variable domain reads KAGVTQTPRYLIKTRGQQVTLSCSPISGHRSVSWYQQTPGQGLQFLFEYFSETQRNKGNFPGRFSGRQFSNSRSEMNVSTLELGDSALYLCASSLDPSGEQYFGPGTRLTVT.

There are a few counts of this clone. The gene calls are TRBV29-1 and TRBJ1-1; maybe TRBD1 (5 bases). Between the trimmed V and J ends, which lost 4 bases and 1 base, there was a span of 10 bases. Germline V gives CDR1 SQVTM, CDR2 ANQGSEA. The CDR3 length is 13 residues. CDR3 bases: TGCAGCGTTGTTAGGACACCGAACACTGAAGCTTTCTTT. This translates into CSVVRTPNTEAFF.

The rearrangement joins TRBV11-2 to TRBJ2-1, with 8 bases identical to TRBD2. The germline gives CDR1 SGHAT, CDR2 FQNNGV. The CDR3 runs 15 residues. The V segment lost 4 bases and the J segment 3 bases; nucleotides outside the gene matches: 5. The CDR3 nucleotides read TGTGCCAGCAGCTCAATAGCGGGGTTCTACAATGAGCAGTTCTTC. Translation gives CASSSIAGFYNEQFF.

Only a few counts were recorded for this clone. Other DNA sequences from this sample encode an identical CDR3 as well. The chain is built from TRBV5-1 and TRBJ2-7; no clear D. The V end was cut by 0 bases, the J end by 4 bases, with 2 bases between. Germline-derived CDR1 and CDR2 are SGHRS and YFSETQ. This CDR3 spans 11 amino acids. The CDR3 protein is CASSLGYEQYF. The CDR3, as DNA: TGCGCCAGCAGCTTGGGATACGAGCAGTACTTC.

V gene TRBV2 combines with J gene TRBJ1-1; maybe TRBD1 (5 bases). Trimming took 7 bases from V and 8 from J, leaving 17 bases between them. The germline V gene encodes CDR1 SNHLY and CDR2 FYNNEI. The CDR3 spans 13 residues. The CDR3 DNA sequence: TGTGCCAGCACTTTACCCGGGGCCAAAGAAGCTTTCTTT. Amino acids: CASTLPGAKEAFF. Combining the CDR3 with reference TRBV2 and TRBJ1-1 gives the whole variable domain EPEVTQTPSHQVTQMGQEVILRCVPISNHLYFYWYRQILGQKVEFLVSFYNNEISEKSEIFDDQFSVERPDGSNFTLKIRSTKLEDSAMYFCASTLPGAKEAFFGQGTRLTVV.

The chain carries TRBV4-1 and TRBJ2-1; the D is unclear. There are 14 residues in the CDR3. Trimming stripped 1 base from V and 10 bases from J, with 14 bases between. Per germline, CDR1 MGHRA and CDR2 YSYEKL. DNA of the CDR3: TGCGCCAGCAGCCAAGTAGACTCCTTTGGGGAGCAGTTCTTC. It translates to CASSQVDSFGEQFF.

The chain couples TRBV15 to TRBJ1-5; D not certain. From germline, CDR1 is LNHNV and CDR2 YYDKDF (reference sequence). The ends were cut back, 3 bases at V and 8 bases at J, with 17 bases in the middle. The CDR3 runs 15 residues. DNA of the CDR3: TGTGCCACCAGCAGGGTCGGTATGAAGGCTGAGCCCCAGCATTTT. It yields the protein CATSRVGMKAEPQHF.

This chain links TRBV18 with TRBJ1-5; D may be TRBD1 (5 bases). Germline CDR1 is KGHSH and CDR2 is LQKENI. The CDR3 is made up of 14 amino acids. Trimming cost V 3 bases and J 9 bases, with 15 bases left between them. CDR3 bases: TGTGCCAGCTCACCCTCCGAGGGGTCTCGGCCCCAGCATTTT. Encoded protein: CASSPSEGSRPQHF. Drawing the rest from reference TRBV18 and TRBJ1-5, the complete variable domain is NAGVMQNPRHLVRRRGQEARLRCSPMKGHSHVYWYRQLPEEGLKFMVYLQKENIIDESGMPKERFSAEFPKEGPSILRIQQVVRGDSAAYFCASSPSEGSRPQHFGDGTRLSIL.

The rearrangement links TRBV7-9 to TRBJ2-5; 12 positions agree with TRBD1. The DNA end lines up better with TRBJ2-7; the J call may be wrong. CDR1 SEHNR and CDR2 FQNEAQ come from the germline V gene (reference sequence). This CDR3 is built from 15 residues. This chain's CDR3 is CASSTGTGGRDEQYF. The CDR3 DNA reads as TGTGCCAGCAGCACCGGGACAGGGGGCCGGGACGAGCAGTACTTC.

This clone appeared a single time. The chain uses TRBV28 and TRBJ2-7; the D is unclear. V was clipped by 5 bases and J by 0 bases, with 11 bases between them. The CDR3 length is 14 residues. Germline V lookup: CDR1 MDHEN, CDR2 SYDVKM. The CDR3 bases are TGTGCCAGCAGTGTGGCAGGTAGCTCCTACGAGCAGTACTTC. This encodes CASSVAGSSYEQYF.

The V gene is TRBV27, the J gene TRBJ2-3; D not certain. Germline V lookup: CDR1 MNHEY, CDR2 SMNVEV (reference sequence). Between the trimmed V and J ends, which lost 2 bases and 4 bases, there was a span of 13 bases. The CDR3 loop spans 15 amino acids. CDR3 protein: CASSLRPLGADTQYF. For the CDR3, the DNA is TGTGCCAGCAGTTTAAGGCCTCTAGGCGCAGATACGCAGTATTTT.

The V and J genes are TRBV29-1 and TRBJ2-2; 9 bases align to TRBD2. CDR1 SQVTM and CDR2 ANQGSEA come from the germline V gene. The CDR3 consists of 16 residues. V was clipped by 7 bases and J by 4 bases; unmatched bases: 13. CDR3 sequence: CSALDSGRPGTGELFF. In DNA, the CDR3 is TGCAGCGCTCTCGACAGCGGGAGGCCGGGCACCGGGGAGCTGTTTTTT.

A remark on this clone: Within the sample, other DNA sequences also encode this same CDR3. The V call is TRBV15, the J call TRBJ2-3; maybe TRBD2 (5 bases). From germline, CDR1 is LNHNV and CDR2 YYDKDF (reference sequence). This CDR3 contains 15 residues. V shed 0 bases and J shed 2 bases, with 9 bases lying between them. The DNA of the CDR3 is TGTGCCACCAGCAGAGATCGAGGGTACACAGATACGCAGTATTTT. Translating it yields CATSRDRGYTDTQYF. Full variable domain (outside the CDR3, taken from reference TRBV15 and TRBJ2-3): DAMVIQNPRYQVTQFGKPVTLSCSQTLNHNVMYWYQQKSSQAPKLLFHYYDKDFNNEADTPDNFQSRRPNTSFCFLDIRSPGLGDTAMYLCATSRDRGYTDTQYFGPGTRLTVL.

The chain carries TRBV10-3 and TRBJ2-5; TRBD1 aligns across 11 bases. The CDR3 consists of 15 residues. Germline V gene sequence: CDR1 ENHRY, CDR2 SYGVKD. V was clipped by 8 bases and J by 0 bases; unmatched bases: 5. This CDR3 is CAIGRTGGDQETQYF. The CDR3 DNA follows: TGTGCCATCGGCCGGACAGGGGGCGACCAAGAGACCCAGTACTTC.

Worth noting for this clone: At one of its ends the junction is not consistent with the germline gene, which may arise from a read error. The gene calls are TRBV19 and TRBJ1-4; TRBD1 aligns across 9 bases. The CDR3 length is 14 residues. The germline CDR1 and CDR2 sequences are LNHDA and SQIVND (reference sequence). This CDR3 is CASTKDRGNERLFF. Here the CDR3 DNA reads TGTGCCAGTACCAAGGACAGGGGTAATGAAAGACTGTTTTTT.

In this sample, this clone turned up once. V usage is TRBV9 and J usage is TRBJ2-7; 9 nucleotides match TRBD2. Per the germline V gene, CDR1 is SGDLS and CDR2 is YYNGEE. V gave up 2 bases and J gave up 2 bases; unmatched junction bases: 5. The length of the CDR3 is 15 residues. The CDR3 spells CASSVQGLAPYEQYF. CDR3 coding DNA: TGTGCCAGCAGCGTCCAGGGACTAGCTCCCTACGAGCAGTACTTC.

The J gene is TRBJ1-1, the V gene TRBV15; the D is unclear. From germline, CDR1 is LNHNV and CDR2 YYDKDF (reference sequence). This CDR3 is 14 amino acids long. V lost 0 bases to trimming and J lost 0 bases, with 5 bases between them. Here the CDR3 reads CATSRDRMNTEAFF. As DNA, the CDR3 is TGTGCCACCAGCAGAGATCGGATGAACACTGAAGCTTTCTTT.

The rearrangement uses TRBV15 and TRBJ1-3; no reliable D call. Germline V CDR1 and CDR2: LNHNV, YYDKDF (reference sequence). The CDR3 totals 15 residues. V was pared by 3 bases and J by 0 bases, with 9 bases between. The CDR3 is CATSSDTISGNTIYF. CDR3 nucleotide sequence: TGTGCCACCAGCAGCGATACGATCTCTGGAAACACCATATATTTT.

This sequence joins TRBV6-1 and TRBJ1-1; no firm D call. This CDR3 spans 15 amino acids. Germline V gene sequence: CDR1 MNHNS, CDR2 SASEGT. Trimming removed 10 bases at V and 3 bases at J, with 21 bases between. CDR3 in DNA: TGTGCCACCCAAGGGCGTCGACTTGGGGACACTGAAGCTTTCTTT. Amino acid sequence: CATQGRRLGDTEAFF.

This clone was recorded once. The chain joins TRBV9 to TRBJ2-1; 10 nucleotides agree with TRBD2. Germline V lookup: CDR1 SGDLS, CDR2 YYNGEE. The CDR3 contains 18 residues. V lost 0 bases and J lost 9; bases outside the gene matches: 15. CDR3 protein: CASSVVGDWASGSGEQFF. CDR3 bases: TGTGCCAGCAGCGTAGTAGGGGACTGGGCTAGCGGGAGTGGTGAGCAGTTCTTC.

The CDR3 protein is CASSFSGQGNEKLFF. Written as DNA, the CDR3 is TGTGCCAGCAGCTTTAGCGGACAGGGGAATGAAAAACTGTTTTTT. The chain carries TRBV7-9 and TRBJ1-4; 9 bases match TRBD1. The trim removed 3 bases at V and 5 bases at J, leaving 4 bases unmatched. The CDR3 length is 15 residues. Germline V lookup: CDR1 SEHNR, CDR2 FQNEAQ (reference sequence).